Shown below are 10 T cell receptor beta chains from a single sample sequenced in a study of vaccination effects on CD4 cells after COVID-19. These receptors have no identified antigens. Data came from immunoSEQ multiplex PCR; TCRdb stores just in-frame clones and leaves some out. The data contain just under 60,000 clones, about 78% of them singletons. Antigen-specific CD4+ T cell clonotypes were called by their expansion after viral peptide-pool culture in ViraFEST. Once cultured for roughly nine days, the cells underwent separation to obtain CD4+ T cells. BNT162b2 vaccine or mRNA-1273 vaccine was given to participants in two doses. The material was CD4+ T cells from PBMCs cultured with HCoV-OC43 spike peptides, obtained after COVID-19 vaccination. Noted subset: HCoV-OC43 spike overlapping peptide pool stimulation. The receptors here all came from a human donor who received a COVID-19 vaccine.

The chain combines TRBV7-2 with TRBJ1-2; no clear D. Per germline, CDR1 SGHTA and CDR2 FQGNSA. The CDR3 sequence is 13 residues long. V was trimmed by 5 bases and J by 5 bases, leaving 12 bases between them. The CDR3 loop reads CASSTDPIYGYTF. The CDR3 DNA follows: TGTGCCAGCAGCACAGACCCAATATATGGCTACACCTTC.

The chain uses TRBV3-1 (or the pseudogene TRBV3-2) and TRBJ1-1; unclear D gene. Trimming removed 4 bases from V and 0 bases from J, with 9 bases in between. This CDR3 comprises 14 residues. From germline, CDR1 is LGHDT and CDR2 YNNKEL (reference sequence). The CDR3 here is CASSPRGLNTEAFF. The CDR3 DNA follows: TGTGCCAGCAGCCCCCGCGGTTTGAACACTGAAGCTTTCTTT.

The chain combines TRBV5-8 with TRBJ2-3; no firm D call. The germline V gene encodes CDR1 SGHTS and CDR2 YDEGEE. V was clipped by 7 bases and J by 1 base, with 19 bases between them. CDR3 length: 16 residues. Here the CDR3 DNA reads TGTGCCAGCCCCTCTGCGGTAGTGGAGCGCACAGATACGCAGTATTTT. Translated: CASPSAVVERTDTQYF. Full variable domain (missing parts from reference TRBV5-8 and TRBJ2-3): EAGVTQSPTHLIKTRGQQATLRCSPISGHTSVYWYQQALGLGLQFLLWYDEGEERNRGNFPPRFSGRQFPNYSSELNVNALELEDSALYLCASPSAVVERTDTQYFGPGTRLTVL.

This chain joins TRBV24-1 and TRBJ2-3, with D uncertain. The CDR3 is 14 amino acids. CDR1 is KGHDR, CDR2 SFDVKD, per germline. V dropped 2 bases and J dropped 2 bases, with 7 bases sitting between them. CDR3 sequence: CATSDYDNTDTQYF. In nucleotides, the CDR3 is TGTGCCACCAGTGATTACGACAACACAGATACGCAGTATTTT.

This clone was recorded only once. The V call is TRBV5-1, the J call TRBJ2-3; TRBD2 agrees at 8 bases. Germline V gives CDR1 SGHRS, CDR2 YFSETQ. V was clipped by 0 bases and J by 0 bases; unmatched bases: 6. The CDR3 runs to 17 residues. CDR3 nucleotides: TGCGCCAGCAGCTTGGATCTTAGCGGGGCCAGCACAGATACGCAGTATTTT. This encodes CASSLDLSGASTDTQYF.

This CDR3 reads CASSYQGSGNTIYF. The DNA for the CDR3 is TGTGCCAGCAGCTACCAGGGGTCTGGAAACACCATATATTTT. This chain uses TRBV3-1 (or the pseudogene TRBV3-2) with TRBJ1-3; D may be TRBD1 (6 bases). V shed 5 bases and J shed 1 base, with 9 bases lying between them. There are 14 residues in the CDR3. Germline-derived CDR1 and CDR2 are LGHDT and YNNKEL (reference sequence).

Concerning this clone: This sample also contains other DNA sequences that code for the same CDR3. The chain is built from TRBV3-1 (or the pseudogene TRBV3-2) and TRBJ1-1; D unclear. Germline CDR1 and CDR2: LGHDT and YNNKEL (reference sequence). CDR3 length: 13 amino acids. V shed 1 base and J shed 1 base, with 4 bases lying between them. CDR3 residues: CASSQGRNTEAFF. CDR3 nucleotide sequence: TGTGCCAGCAGCCAAGGACGGAACACTGAAGCTTTCTTT.

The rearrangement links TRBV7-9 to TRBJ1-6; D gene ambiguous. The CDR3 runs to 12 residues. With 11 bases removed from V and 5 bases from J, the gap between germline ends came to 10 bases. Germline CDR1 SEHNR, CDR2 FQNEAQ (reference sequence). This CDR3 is CAWGGHNSPLHF. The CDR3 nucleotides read TGTGCCTGGGGAGGGCATAATTCACCCCTCCACTTT.

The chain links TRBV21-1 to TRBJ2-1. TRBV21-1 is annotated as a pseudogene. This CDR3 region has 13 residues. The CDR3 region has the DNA TGTGCCAGCAGCAAGAGGACGGGCAATGAGCAGTTCTTC. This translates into CASSKRTGNEQFF.

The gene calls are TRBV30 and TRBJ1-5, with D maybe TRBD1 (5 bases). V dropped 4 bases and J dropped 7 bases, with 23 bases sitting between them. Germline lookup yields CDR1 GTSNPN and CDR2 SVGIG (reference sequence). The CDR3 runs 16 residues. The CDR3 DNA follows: TGTGCCTGGACCTCTTCCACTGGGGCCACGGGGCAGCCCCAGCATTTT. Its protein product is CAWTSSTGATGQPQHF.